One and the same sample provided the 27 T cell receptor beta chains below, sequenced in a study of glioma-infiltrating T cells. Amplification of TCR alpha and beta CDR3 regions from RNA used iRepertoire nested multiplex PCR. MiXCR, run by TCRdb on the multiplex PCR reads, gives a single entry per CDR3 protein. The table includes around 130,000 distinct CDR3 sequences, roughly a quarter detected once. Sequencing was done on a sample of glioma tissue, nonneoplastic brain tissue, or PBMCs (not recorded which). Source of these receptors: a human donor with low-grade glioma or glioblastoma, undergoing nonglioma brain surgery, or in good health (not recorded which).

This clonotype has at least ten counts. V usage is TRBV7-2 and J usage is TRBJ1-2, with TRBD1 matching over 11 bases. Trimming cost V 5 bases and J 7 bases; bases outside gene matches: 9. This CDR3 comprises 15 residues. In germline, CDR1 is SGHTA, CDR2 FQGNSA. This CDR3 reads CASSLLGTGGSGYTF. The CDR3 region has the DNA TGTGCCAGCAGCCTTCTCGGGACAGGGGGATCTGGCTACACCTTC.

This clonotype was detected a few times. The gene calls are TRBV11-2 and TRBJ2-3; D remains unclear. The CDR3 is 14 residues long. The V and J ends lost 5 bases and 1 base respectively, with 10 bases between them. The germline gives CDR1 SGHAT, CDR2 FQNNGV. This CDR3 is CASSPAWGTDTQYF. The DNA of the CDR3 is TGTGCCAGCAGCCCTGCATGGGGCACAGATACGCAGTATTTT.

This clonotype appeared a few times. The rearrangement uses TRBV6-1 and TRBJ1-2, with D unresolved. Trimming took off 4 bases at V and 7 bases at J, with 10 bases between the two ends. Germline-derived CDR1 and CDR2 are MNHNS and SASEGT. The CDR3 runs 12 residues. CDR3 sequence: CASSASTGGYTF. Here the CDR3 DNA reads TGTGCCAGCAGTGCCTCGACTGGTGGCTACACCTTC.

The chain carries TRBV20-1 and TRBJ2-7; TRBD2 agrees at 13 bases. Looked up from germline, CDR1 is DFQATT and CDR2 is SNEGSKA (reference sequence). CDR3 length: 16 residues. Trimming took 2 bases from V and 3 from J; bases not matched to a gene: 7. DNA for the CDR3: TGCAGTGCTAGACCTGGGACTAGCGGGAACAACTACGAGCAGTACGTC. It yields the protein CSARPGTSGNNYEQYV.

This clonotype was found a few times. A much bigger clone sits one base away, suggesting this may be a read error. The V gene is TRBV6-6, the J gene TRBJ2-3; 8 bases are shared with TRBD1. Germline loops: CDR1 MNHNY, CDR2 SVGAGI (reference sequence). Trimming at V came to 8 bases and at J to 3 bases, leaving 10 bases not matched to a gene. CDR3 length: 15 amino acids. The CDR3 spells CASGIDRGGTDTQYF. Written as DNA, the CDR3 is TGTGCCAGCGGGATAGACAGGGGAGGAACAGATACGCAGTATTTT.

V is TRBV12-3 or TRBV12-4 and J is TRBJ2-2, with D maybe TRBD1 (5 bases). This CDR3 contains 14 residues. V lost 6 bases to trimming and J lost 2 bases, with 10 bases between them. CDR3 sequence (DNA): TGTGCCAGCAGGAGGACATCTAACACCGGGGAGCTGTTTTTT. As protein: CASRRTSNTGELFF.

This clonotype was seen ten or more times. The gene calls are TRBV7-9 and TRBJ2-3, with D uncertain. The CDR3 sequence is 12 residues long. Trimming shortened V by 4 bases and J by 4 bases, and 6 bases separated the two germline ends. Germline values: CDR1 SEHNR, CDR2 FQNEAQ (reference sequence). DNA for the CDR3: TGTGCCAGCAGCTACGGTCCAGATACGCAGTATTTT. Encoded protein: CASSYGPDTQYF.

This clonotype has ten or more counts. V and J are TRBV15 and TRBJ2-7, with D possibly being TRBD2 (6 bases). The CDR3 runs to 16 residues. The ends were cut back, 3 bases at V and 3 bases at J, with 18 bases in the middle. Germline CDR1 reads LNHNV; CDR2 reads YYDKDF (reference sequence). The DNA for the CDR3 is TGTGCCACCAGCAGGGACTACGACAGTCTTGTCTACGAGCAGTACGTC. Translated, it gives CATSRDYDSLVYEQYV.

In this sample, this clonotype turned up a few times. CDR3 nucleotides: TGTGCCAGCAGCTTATTGGTCATCCCCCAAGAGACCCAGTACTTC. This codes for CASSLLVIPQETQYF. This rearrangement joins TRBV7-9 to TRBJ2-5; D gene uncertain. The CDR3 has 15 amino acids. V was clipped by 2 bases and J by 1 base, with 11 bases between them. Germline CDR1 is SEHNR and CDR2 is FQNEAQ (reference sequence).

This clonotype was picked up many times. This rearrangement joins TRBV2 to TRBJ2-3, with 9 nucleotides matching TRBD1. CDR3 length: 14 amino acids. V was pared by 9 bases and J by 4 bases, with 8 bases of the junction left unmatched. Germline-derived CDR1 and CDR2 are SNHLY and FYNNEI. The DNA for the CDR3 is TGTGCCAGTATTTCCGGGACAGGGTCAGATACGCAGTATTTT. As protein: CASISGTGSDTQYF.

This clonotype was seen at least ten times. CDR3 amino acids: CASSGRSYNSPLHF. The CDR3 bases are TGTGCCAGCAGTGGTAGATCCTATAATTCACCCCTCCACTTT. The rearrangement joins TRBV6-1 to TRBJ1-6; no definite D call. Germline CDR1 and CDR2: MNHNS and SASEGT. The length of the CDR3 is 14 residues. V was trimmed by 4 bases and J by 1 base, leaving 5 bases between them.

V is TRBV5-1 and J is TRBJ1-3; unclear D gene. Germline V gene data show CDR1 as SGHRS and CDR2 as YFSETQ. Trimming pared 4 bases from V and 0 bases from J, leaving 11 bases between. The CDR3 is 15 amino acids. CDR3 DNA: TGCGCCAGCAGCACGGACCCAAGCTCTGGAAACACCATATATTTT. Amino acid sequence: CASSTDPSSGNTIYF.

The chain has TRBV2 and TRBJ1-4; D may be TRBD1 (5 bases). The CDR3 runs 14 residues. Per germline, CDR1 SNHLY and CDR2 FYNNEI. With 4 bases removed from V and 7 bases from J, the gap between germline ends came to 13 bases. CDR3 sequence reads: CASSVAIGGEKLFF. CDR3 DNA sequence: TGTGCCAGCAGTGTGGCTATCGGGGGTGAAAAACTGTTTTTT.

This chain joins TRBV2 and TRBJ1-2; 9 positions match TRBD1. Germline V gives CDR1 SNHLY, CDR2 FYNNEI. The CDR3 is 17 amino acids. V shed 6 bases and J 6 bases; nucleotides not matched to a gene: 17. The CDR3 region has the DNA TGTGCCAGCAGCCCCTCCCACCCGGGACAGGGTGTTGATGGCTACACCTTC. Translation: CASSPSHPGQGVDGYTF.

The V call is TRBV25-1, the J call TRBJ2-7; D remains unclear. Germline V lookup: CDR1 MGHDK, CDR2 SYGVNS. V was cut by 4 bases and J by 3 bases, with 19 bases left in between. This CDR3 spans 16 amino acids. The CDR3 region has the DNA TGTGCCAGCAGTGGCCCCTGGGTCCTGATGGACTACGAGCAGTACGTC. It yields the protein CASSGPWVLMDYEQYV.

The sample holds a few counts of this clonotype. The chain uses TRBV7-9 and TRBJ2-1, with D uncertain. The germline CDR1 and CDR2 sequences are SEHNR and FQNEAQ (reference sequence). CDR3 length: 13 amino acids. The V and J ends lost 5 bases and 2 bases respectively, with 7 bases between them. DNA of the CDR3: TGTGCCAGCAGCCCAGTGACCTACAATGAGCAGTTCTTC. Encoded protein: CASSPVTYNEQFF.

This clonotype was detected ten times or more. This rearrangement joins TRBV7-6 to TRBJ2-5; 11 bases agree with TRBD2. The CDR3 runs to 15 residues. Trimming at V came to 0 bases and at J to 5 bases, leaving 2 bases not matched to a gene. The germline V gene has CDR1 SGHVS and CDR2 FNYEAQ. The CDR3 is CASSLAASGGETQYF. For the CDR3, the DNA is TGTGCCAGCAGCTTAGCGGCTAGCGGGGGGGAGACCCAGTACTTC.

V and J are TRBV7-9 and TRBJ2-1, with D possibly being TRBD2 (6 bases). CDR1 is SEHNR and CDR2 is FQNEAQ in the germline V gene (reference sequence). This CDR3 comprises 16 residues. Trimming took off 0 bases at V and 8 bases at J, with 17 bases between the two ends. CDR3 nucleotide sequence: TGTGCCAGCAGCTTAGCCTCGAGACTAGATCGTGATGAGCAGTTCTTC. As protein: CASSLASRLDRDEQFF.

The rearrangement joins TRBV19 to TRBJ1-4; D unclear. Germline V gene data show CDR1 as LNHDA and CDR2 as SQIVND (reference sequence). This CDR3 contains 12 residues. Trimming took off 5 bases at V and 11 bases at J, with 12 bases between the two ends. The chain's CDR3 is CASSSETAKLFF. The CDR3, as DNA: TGTGCCAGTAGTTCTGAAACAGCGAAACTGTTTTTT.

This clonotype came up many times. The chain recombines TRBV6-6 with TRBJ1-2; a possible D gene is TRBD1 (5 bases). From germline, CDR1 is MNHNY and CDR2 SVGAGI (reference sequence). V was shortened by 1 base and J by 1 base, with 10 bases between the two germline ends. The CDR3 length is 15 residues. The CDR3 nucleotides are TGTGCCAGCAGTTACTGGCAGGGAGATAACTATGGCTACACCTTC. Protein product: CASSYWQGDNYGYTF.

This clonotype occurred many times. This sequence joins TRBV7-9 and TRBJ2-1; D remains ambiguous. The CDR3 sequence is 15 residues long. Deletions cut 7 bases from V and 3 bases from J, with 16 bases between. Germline CDR1 is SEHNR and CDR2 is FQNEAQ (reference sequence). CDR3 sequence (DNA): TGTGCCAGCACCCCCGACGTGGAGAACTACAATGAGCAGTTCTTC. It specifies CASTPDVENYNEQFF.

This chain connects TRBV28 to TRBJ2-7; TRBD1 aligns across 7 bases. The CDR3 has 14 amino acids. J gave up 1 base and V 4 bases, and 4 bases lay outside the gene matches. CDR1 is MDHEN and CDR2 is SYDVKM in the germline V gene. The CDR3 DNA reads as TGTGCCAGCAGTTCACAACAGGGGTCCTACGAGCAGTACGTC. It encodes CASSSQQGSYEQYV.

V and J are TRBV7-9 and TRBJ2-1, with D maybe TRBD2 (5 bases). V was pared by 0 bases and J by 7 bases, with 10 bases between. The CDR3 is 14 amino acids. Germline CDR1 is SEHNR and CDR2 is FQNEAQ (reference sequence). CDR3 sequence (DNA): TGTGCCAGCAGCTTAGCGGCTAGCACGAATGAGCAGTTCTTC. Translating it yields CASSLAASTNEQFF. Filled out from reference TRBV7-9 and TRBJ2-1, the complete variable domain reads DTGVSQNPRHKITKRGQNVTFRCDPISEHNRLYWYRQTLGQGPEFLTYFQNEAQLEKSRLLSDRFSAERPKGSFSTLEIQRTEQGDSAMYLCASSLAASTNEQFFGPGTRLTVL.

As for this clonotype: This sequence may be a read error, since a much larger clone differs from it by one base. CDR3 sequence reads: CASSHGWVDNEKLFF. The CDR3 bases are TGTGCCAGCAGCCATGGGTGGGTGGATAATGAAAAACTGTTTTTT. The rearrangement links TRBV7-9 to TRBJ1-4, with D uncertain. CDR1 is SEHNR and CDR2 is FQNEAQ in the germline V gene (reference sequence). V dropped 5 bases and J dropped 4 bases, with 14 bases sitting between them. The CDR3 extends over 15 amino acids.

The DNA of the CDR3 is TGTGCCAGCAGCTTAGCCCGTTTTGAAGCTTTCTTT. Its protein product is CASSLARFEAFF. The J gene is TRBJ1-1, the V gene TRBV11-2, with D uncertain. Looked up from germline, CDR1 is SGHAT and CDR2 is FQNNGV. The CDR3 is 12 amino acids. Between the trimmed V and J ends, which lost 1 base and 7 bases, there was a span of 7 bases.

This clonotype was seen a handful of times. V gene TRBV29-1 combines with J gene TRBJ1-1; D not resolved. Trimming shortened V by 5 bases and J by 0 bases, and 4 bases separated the two germline ends. The germline gives CDR1 SQVTM, CDR2 ANQGSEA. This CDR3 region has 11 residues. The CDR3 is CSVYMNTEAFF. Here the CDR3 DNA reads TGCAGCGTTTATATGAACACTGAAGCTTTCTTT.

Many counts were recorded for this clonotype. This chain joins TRBV20-1 and TRBJ2-3; TRBD1 aligns across 11 bases. The CDR3 loop spans 13 amino acids. Germline trimming cut 5 bases from V and 4 bases from J; bases unmatched to any gene: 2. CDR1 is DFQATT and CDR2 is SNEGSKA in the germline V gene (reference sequence). CDR3 in DNA: TGCAGTGCTGGACAGGGGGCTTCAGATACGCAGTATTTT. The encoded protein is CSAGQGASDTQYF.